In this sample, the clone carrying this TCR beta chain turned up many times. What it recognizes is unknown. Amplification yielded TCR beta CDR3 regions, with RNA transcripts as the source. First-round RT-PCR with HTBI primers amplified the TCR CDR3 region. One entry per CDR3 protein results from TCRdb running MiXCR on the multiplex PCR reads. The data show about half a million distinct CDR3 sequences, around 20% seen once. The CDR3 covers 13 residues. Per germline, CDR1 SNHLY and CDR2 FYNNEI. Trimming stripped 7 bases from V and 0 bases from J, with 7 bases between. These data belong to a study of T cells in Graves' hyperthyroidism and ophthalmopathy. Overall study findings and caveats: A 13 V-J model separated ophthalmopathy from stable hyperthyroidism. Blood also carried most thyroid clonotypes expanded above 0.001.

It was considered stable Graves' hyperthyroidism when ophthalmopathy did not progress within 18 months. The study enrolled patients aged 18 to 65 with newly diagnosed hyperthyroidism of under 2 months' duration. This chain links TRBV2 with TRBJ1-5, with unresolved D. The TCR comes from a man younger than 35 with Graves' hyperthyroidism. Sequenced material: blood. The CDR3 spells CASKENSNQPQHF. In DNA, the CDR3 is TGTGCCAGCAAGGAGAATAGCAATCAGCCCCAGCATTTT.